Detailed here is one T cell receptor beta chain. The CDR3 has 13 amino acids. Trimming took 4 bases from V and 7 from J, leaving 15 bases between them. From germline, CDR1 is SGHRS and CDR2 YFSETQ. These data originate in a study of cytomegalovirus exposure and HLA in healthy donors. 60 Vbeta and 13 Jbeta primers were used in PCR. This table comes from immunoSEQ multiplex PCR, and its TCRdb copy is limited to in-frame clones, with some not included. The sample has approximately 150,000 clones, approximately 80% seen once; the top ten hold roughly 1.3%. This chain uses TRBV5-1 with TRBJ2-7; D may be TRBD1 (6 bases). The clonotype originates from a man aged 25 to 40 in good health and CMV-seronegative. Material for sequencing was PBMCs. The CDR3 DNA reads as TGCGCCAGCAGCACCGAACAGGGTTGGGAGCAGTACTTC. Translated: CASSTEQGWEQYF.